This T cell receptor (beta chain) was recovered during a study of response to subunit inactivated influenza vaccine. The table lists this clonotype with a few counts. TCRdb fed the RT-PCR reads into MiXCR, producing one record per CDR3 protein. The sample lists almost 600,000 distinct CDR3 sequences; 12% to 15% were seen once. Germline CDR1 SGHTA, CDR2 FQGNSA. V lost 4 bases to trimming and J lost 1 base, with 12 bases between them. The CDR3 contains 15 residues. The chain employs TRBV7-2 and TRBJ2-3; no firm D call. The TCR sequence derives from a man aged 50 to 59 who received an inactivated influenza vaccine. This specimen consisted of PBMCs from blood, obtained 11 to 12 days after vaccination. CDR3 amino acids: CASSSQPWGTDTQYF. The CDR3, as DNA: TGTGCCAGCAGCTCCCAACCGTGGGGCACAGATACGCAGTATTTT.